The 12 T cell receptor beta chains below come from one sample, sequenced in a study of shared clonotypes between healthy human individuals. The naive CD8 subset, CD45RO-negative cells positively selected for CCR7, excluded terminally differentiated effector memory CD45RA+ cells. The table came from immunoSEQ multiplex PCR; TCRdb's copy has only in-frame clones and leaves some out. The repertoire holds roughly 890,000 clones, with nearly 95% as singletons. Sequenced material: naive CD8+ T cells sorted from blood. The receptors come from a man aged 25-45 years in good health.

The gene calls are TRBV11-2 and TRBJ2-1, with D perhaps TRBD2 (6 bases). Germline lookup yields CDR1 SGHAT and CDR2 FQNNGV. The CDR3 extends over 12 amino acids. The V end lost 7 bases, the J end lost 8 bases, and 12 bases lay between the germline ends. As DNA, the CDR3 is TGTGCCAGCACCCTGGGGGAGGATGAGCAGTTCTTC. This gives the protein CASTLGEDEQFF.

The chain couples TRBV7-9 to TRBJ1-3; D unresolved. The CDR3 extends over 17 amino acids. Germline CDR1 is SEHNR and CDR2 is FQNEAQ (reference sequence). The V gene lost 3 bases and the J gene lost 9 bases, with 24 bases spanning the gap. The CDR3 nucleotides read TGTGCCAGCAGCTTGCCCCTCGGATCCCCGGGAGGAGGCACCATATATTTT. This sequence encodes CASSLPLGSPGGGTIYF.

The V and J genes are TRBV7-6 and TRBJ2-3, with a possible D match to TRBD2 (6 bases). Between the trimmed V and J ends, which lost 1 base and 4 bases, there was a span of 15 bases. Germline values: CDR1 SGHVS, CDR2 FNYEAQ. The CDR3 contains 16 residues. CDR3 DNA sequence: TGTGCCAGCAGCTTAGAGTCGGGAGAAGGGGCAGATACGCAGTATTTT. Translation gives CASSLESGEGADTQYF.

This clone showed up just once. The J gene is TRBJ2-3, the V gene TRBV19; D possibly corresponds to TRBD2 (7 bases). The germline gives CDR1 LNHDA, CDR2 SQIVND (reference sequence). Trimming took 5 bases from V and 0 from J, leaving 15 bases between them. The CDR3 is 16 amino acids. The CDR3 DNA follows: TGTGCCAGTAGTCCCGGGGGGCGGCAGAGCACAGATACGCAGTATTTT. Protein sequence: CASSPGGRQSTDTQYF.

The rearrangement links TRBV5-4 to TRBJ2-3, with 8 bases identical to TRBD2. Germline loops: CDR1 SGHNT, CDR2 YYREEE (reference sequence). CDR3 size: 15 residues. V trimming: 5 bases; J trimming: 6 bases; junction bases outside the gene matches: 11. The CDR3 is CASSRSGNPPDTQYF. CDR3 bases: TGTGCCAGCAGTCGTAGCGGGAACCCGCCTGATACGCAGTATTTT.

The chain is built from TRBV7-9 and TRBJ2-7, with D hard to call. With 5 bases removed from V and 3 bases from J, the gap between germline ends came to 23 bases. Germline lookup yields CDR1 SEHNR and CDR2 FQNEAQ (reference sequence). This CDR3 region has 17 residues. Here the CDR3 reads CASSPPDPGLENYEQYF. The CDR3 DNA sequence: TGTGCCAGCAGCCCTCCGGACCCGGGCTTGGAGAACTACGAGCAGTACTTC. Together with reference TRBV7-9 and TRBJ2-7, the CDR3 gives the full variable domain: DTGVSQNPRHKITKRGQNVTFRCDPISEHNRLYWYRQTLGQGPEFLTYFQNEAQLEKSRLLSDRFSAERPKGSFSTLEIQRTEQGDSAMYLCASSPPDPGLENYEQYFGPGTRLTVT.

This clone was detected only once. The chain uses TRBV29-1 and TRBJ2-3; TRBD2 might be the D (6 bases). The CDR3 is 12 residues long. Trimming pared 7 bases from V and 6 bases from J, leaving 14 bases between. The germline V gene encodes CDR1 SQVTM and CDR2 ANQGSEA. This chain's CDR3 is CSGRDLGDTQYF. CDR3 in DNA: TGCAGCGGGAGGGACCTGGGGGATACGCAGTATTTT.

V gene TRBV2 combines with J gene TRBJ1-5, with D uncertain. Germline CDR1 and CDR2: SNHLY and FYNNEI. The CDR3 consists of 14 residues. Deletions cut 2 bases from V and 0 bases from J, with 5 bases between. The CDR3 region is CASSEIISNQPQHF. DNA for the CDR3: TGTGCCAGCAGTGAAATTATTAGCAATCAGCCCCAGCATTTT.

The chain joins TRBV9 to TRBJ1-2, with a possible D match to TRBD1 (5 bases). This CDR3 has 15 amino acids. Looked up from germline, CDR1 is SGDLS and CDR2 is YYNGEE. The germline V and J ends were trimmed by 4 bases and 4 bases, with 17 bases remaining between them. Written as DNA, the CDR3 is TGTGCCAGCAGCCCGTGGGGGACGGGGGGCTATGGCTACACCTTC. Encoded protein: CASSPWGTGGYGYTF.

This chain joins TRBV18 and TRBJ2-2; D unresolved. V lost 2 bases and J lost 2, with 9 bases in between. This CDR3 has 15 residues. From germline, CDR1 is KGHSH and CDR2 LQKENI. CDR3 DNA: TGTGCCAGCTCACCATGGGCAGATAACACCGGGGAGCTGTTTTTT. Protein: CASSPWADNTGELFF.

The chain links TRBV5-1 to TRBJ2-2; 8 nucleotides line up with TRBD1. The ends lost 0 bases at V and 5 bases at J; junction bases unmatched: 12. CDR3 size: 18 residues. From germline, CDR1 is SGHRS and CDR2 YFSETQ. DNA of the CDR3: TGCGCCAGCAGCTTGGATCGAACCGGGACAGGCCGAACCGGGGAGCTGTTTTTT. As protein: CASSLDRTGTGRTGELFF.

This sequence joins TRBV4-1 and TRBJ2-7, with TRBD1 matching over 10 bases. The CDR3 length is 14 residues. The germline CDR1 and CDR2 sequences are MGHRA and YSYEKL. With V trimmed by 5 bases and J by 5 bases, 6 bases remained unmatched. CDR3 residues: CASSTRQGAHEQYF. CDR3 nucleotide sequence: TGCGCCAGCAGCACCCGACAGGGGGCTCACGAGCAGTACTTC.